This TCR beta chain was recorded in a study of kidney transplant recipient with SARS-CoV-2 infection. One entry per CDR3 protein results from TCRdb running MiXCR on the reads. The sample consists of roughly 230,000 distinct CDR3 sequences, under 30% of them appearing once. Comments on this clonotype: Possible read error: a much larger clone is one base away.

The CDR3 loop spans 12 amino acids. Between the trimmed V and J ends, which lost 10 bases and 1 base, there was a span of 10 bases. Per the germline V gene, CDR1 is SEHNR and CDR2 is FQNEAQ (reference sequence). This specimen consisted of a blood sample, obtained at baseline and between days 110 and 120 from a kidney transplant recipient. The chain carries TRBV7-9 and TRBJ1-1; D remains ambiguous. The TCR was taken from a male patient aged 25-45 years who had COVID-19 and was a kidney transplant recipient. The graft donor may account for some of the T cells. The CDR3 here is CANRWRNTEAFF. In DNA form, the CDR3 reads TGTGCCAACAGATGGAGGAACACTGAAGCTTTCTTT.